One and the same sample provided the 8 T cell receptor beta chains below, sequenced in a study of T cell changes during pregnancy in multiple sclerosis. Some clones are missing from TCRdb's copy, which holds only in-frame ones; the method was immunoSEQ multiplex PCR. The sample yields some 76,000 clones, 85% to 95% seen once. Sequencing used CD4+ T cells from peripheral blood mononuclear cells, obtained after pregnancy. All receptors come from a female donor with multiple sclerosis, enrolled in a pregnancy study.

The rearrangement joins TRBV15 to TRBJ2-5; 7 bases map to TRBD1. Per the germline V gene, CDR1 is LNHNV and CDR2 is YYDKDF (reference sequence). The CDR3 is 15 residues long. The V gene end was trimmed by 1 base and the J gene end by 2 bases; junction bases not matched to a gene: 4. The CDR3 spells CATSRAGGGQETQYF. For the CDR3, the DNA is TGTGCCACCAGCAGAGCAGGGGGTGGACAAGAGACCCAGTACTTC.

The rearrangement uses TRBV28 and TRBJ2-4; D remains unclear. The ends were cut back, 2 bases at V and 0 bases at J, with 14 bases in the middle. The CDR3 covers 17 residues. The V gene's germline CDR1 is MDHEN and CDR2 SYDVKM. CDR3 in DNA: TGTGCCAGCAGTTTAGTTGGTATGATAGTAGCCAAAAACATTCAGTACTTC. As protein: CASSLVGMIVAKNIQYF.

The V call is TRBV6-5, the J call TRBJ1-4; D is uncertain. Germline CDR1 is MNHEY and CDR2 is SVGAGI. The CDR3 length is 14 residues. V lost 7 bases and J lost 4, with 13 bases in between. CDR3 sequence: CASTSSGSNEKLFF. CDR3 DNA sequence: TGTGCCAGCACTTCATCCGGGAGTAATGAAAAACTGTTTTTT.

The chain uses TRBV29-1 and TRBJ1-2, with 9 bases lining up with TRBD1. In germline, CDR1 is SQVTM, CDR2 ANQGSEA. V was clipped by 3 bases and J by 8 bases; unmatched bases: 13. The CDR3 is 15 residues long. CDR3 sequence: CSVDSRDRVFEGYTF. The CDR3 coding sequence is TGCAGCGTTGACTCCCGGGACAGGGTCTTTGAGGGCTACACCTTC.

The chain uses TRBV5-4 and TRBJ2-3; 7 bases align to TRBD2. This CDR3 contains 15 residues. Germline lookup yields CDR1 SGHNT and CDR2 YYREEE (reference sequence). Trimming took 1 base from V and 0 from J; bases not matched to a gene: 2. The DNA for the CDR3 is TGTGCCAGCAGCTTGCGTAGCGGGAGCACAGATACGCAGTATTTT. Its translation is CASSLRSGSTDTQYF.

As DNA, the CDR3 is TGTGCCAGCAGCTTTTCGAATCAGCCCCAGCATTTT. It yields the protein CASSFSNQPQHF. This sequence joins TRBV7-9 and TRBJ1-5; D not resolved. CDR3 length equals 12 residues. Germline loops: CDR1 SEHNR, CDR2 FQNEAQ (reference sequence). The V and J ends lost 3 bases and 4 bases respectively, with 4 bases between them.

The chain is built from TRBV11-2 and TRBJ2-1, with TRBD2 identical over 8 bases. The germline gives CDR1 SGHAT, CDR2 FQNNGV. V lost 10 bases, J lost 10 bases, and 15 bases stayed unmatched. This CDR3 region has 14 residues. The CDR3 loop is CATCLAGPPGEQFF. Written as DNA, the CDR3 is TGTGCCACCTGTTTAGCGGGACCGCCGGGAGAGCAGTTCTTC.

V and J are TRBV10-2 and TRBJ1-4; TRBD1 agrees at 7 bases. J was trimmed by 0 bases and V by 8 bases; bases with no gene match: 6. Germline CDR1 and CDR2: WSHSY and SAAADI. This CDR3 region has 15 residues. CDR3: CASAGTVATNEKLFF. CDR3 in DNA: TGCGCCAGCGCCGGGACAGTAGCAACTAATGAAAAACTGTTTTTT.